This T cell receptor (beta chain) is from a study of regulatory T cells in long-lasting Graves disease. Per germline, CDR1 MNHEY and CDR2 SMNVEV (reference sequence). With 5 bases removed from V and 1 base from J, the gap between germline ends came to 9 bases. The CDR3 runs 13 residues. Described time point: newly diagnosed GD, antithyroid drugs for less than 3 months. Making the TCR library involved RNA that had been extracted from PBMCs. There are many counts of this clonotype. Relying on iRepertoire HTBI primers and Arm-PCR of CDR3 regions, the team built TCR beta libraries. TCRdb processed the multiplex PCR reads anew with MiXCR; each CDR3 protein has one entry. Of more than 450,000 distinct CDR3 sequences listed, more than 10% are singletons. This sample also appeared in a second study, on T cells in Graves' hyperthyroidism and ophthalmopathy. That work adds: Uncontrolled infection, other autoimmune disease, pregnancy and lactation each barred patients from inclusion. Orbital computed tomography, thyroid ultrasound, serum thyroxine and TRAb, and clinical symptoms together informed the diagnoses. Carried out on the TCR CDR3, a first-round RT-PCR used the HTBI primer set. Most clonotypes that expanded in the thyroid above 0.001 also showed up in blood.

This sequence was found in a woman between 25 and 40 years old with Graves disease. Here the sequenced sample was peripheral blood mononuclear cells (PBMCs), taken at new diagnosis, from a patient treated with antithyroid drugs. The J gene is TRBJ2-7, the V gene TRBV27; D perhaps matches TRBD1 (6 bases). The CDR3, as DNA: TGTGCCAGCAGTACAGGGTTTTCCTACGAGCAGTACTTC. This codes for CASSTGFSYEQYF.